This T cell receptor (beta chain) was recorded in a study of CD8 T cells in ankylosing spondylitis. Whole-study results and caveats: The clones that were linked to disease were reported to be significantly enriched in matched synovial fluid samples from ankylosing spondylitis patients.

This clonotype was seen many times. As yet, its antigen is unknown. J gave up 5 bases and V 0 bases, and 4 bases lay outside the gene matches. Per the germline V gene, CDR1 is MRHNA and CDR2 is SNTAGT. The CDR3 is made up of 15 amino acids. TCRdb analysed the 5' RACE reads with MiXCR anew, one entry per CDR3 protein. The sample has tens of thousands of distinct CDR3 sequences; 9.5% to 11% are singletons. The V and J genes are TRBV6-4 and TRBJ2-3, with 8 bases that match TRBD1. This sequence was found in a male donor with ankylosing spondylitis or in good health (not recorded which). Sequencing input: blood, either unsorted or a sorted T cell fraction (not recorded which). The CDR3 reads CASSDSRGPGDTQYF. In DNA form, the CDR3 reads TGTGCCAGCAGTGACTCCAGGGGGCCTGGAGATACGCAGTATTTT.